These 7 T cell receptor beta chains originate from one sample sequenced in a study of T cells in women clearing cervical HPV infection. This table comes from immunoSEQ multiplex PCR, and its TCRdb copy is limited to in-frame clones, with some not included. The data include about 21,000 clones; the top ten clones carry 5% to 7%. The sequenced sample was blood buffy coat. The source is a woman aged 18-70 years with a cervical HPV16 infection that either progressed to CIN3+ or cleared (not recorded which).

CDR3 bases read: TGCGCCAGCAGCTTGATAAGCGGGAGGGCCGTCAATGAG. Protein product: CASSLISGRAVNE. The entire CDR3 sequence reads CASSLISGRAVNEQFF. The V call is TRBV5-1, the J call TRBJ2-1; TRBD2 aligns across 10 bases. The DNA ends 3 residues before the CDR3 does, and the rest of the CDR3 is filled in from the germline J gene. V gave up 1 base and J gave up 6 bases; unmatched junction bases: 7. Germline V gene sequence: CDR1 SGHRS, CDR2 YFSETQ. This CDR3 spans 16 amino acids.

Notes on this clone: The CDR3 end lies 3 residues beyond the end of the read and is filled in from the germline J gene. The rearrangement uses TRBV28 and TRBJ1-1; the match to TRBD1 covers 8 bases. Trimming cost V 5 bases and J 4 bases; bases outside gene matches: 9. Germline V lookup: CDR1 MDHEN, CDR2 SYDVKM. The length of the CDR3 is 15 residues. The CDR3 DNA, read in part, is TGTGCCAGCAGTGCCCACAGGGGGTGGGCCACTGAA. This sequence encodes CASSAHRGWATE. The full CDR3 is CASSAHRGWATEAFF.

To note about this clone: The read finishes 3 residues shy of the CDR3 end, and the germline J gene is used to complete it. This chain uses TRBV20-1 with TRBJ1-5; D ambiguous. This CDR3 is built from 13 residues. The V end lost 5 bases, the J end lost 7 bases, and 15 bases lay between the germline ends. Germline lookup yields CDR1 DFQATT and CDR2 SNEGSKA (reference sequence). Here the CDR3 reads CSAFAHVGQPQHF. CDR3 bases read: TGCAGTGCTTTCGCTCACGTCGGGCAGCCC.

The CDR3 DNA, read in part, is TGTGCCAGCAGCCACGGACTAGCGGAGGTCTCTGGGGCCAACGTC. This gives the protein CASSHGLAEVSGANV. The entire CDR3 sequence reads CASSHGLAEVSGANVLTF. V usage is TRBV9 and J usage is TRBJ2-6, with 10 bases identical to TRBD2. The observed sequence ends 3 residues before the CDR3 terminus, with the missing tail filled in from the germline J gene. The V gene's germline CDR1 is SGDLS and CDR2 YYNGEE. The CDR3 is 18 amino acids. With 4 bases clipped from V and 0 bases from J, the junction kept 7 bases outside the gene matches.

Comments on this clone: Read data end 3 residues before the CDR3 end; the end is taken from the germline J gene. The chain employs TRBV19 and TRBJ2-3; 9 nucleotides agree with TRBD2. CDR1 and CDR2 from the germline V gene are LNHDA and SQIVND (reference sequence). Losses at the gene ends were 7 bases for V and 0 bases for J; bases not matched to a gene: 8. The CDR3 contains 16 residues. The CDR3 loop reads CASKLAGDASTDTQYF. The covered CDR3 bases are TGTGCCAGTAAACTAGCGGGTGATGCTAGCACAGATACG.

To note about this clone: The read ends 3 residues shy of where the CDR3 ends; the end is completed using the germline J gene. The sample contains more than one DNA sequence encoding this CDR3. The chain couples TRBV18 to TRBJ1-6, with 7 bases fitting TRBD1. Trimming took 6 bases from V and 9 from J; bases not matched to a gene: 8. This CDR3 spans 14 amino acids. Germline V gene sequence: CDR1 KGHSH, CDR2 LQKENI. CDR3 DNA (partial): TGTGCCAGCTCGCCGGACAGGCCGGTTTCACCC. Its translation: CASSPDRPVSP. The complete CDR3 sequence is CASSPDRPVSPLHF. Together with reference TRBV18 and TRBJ1-6, the CDR3 gives the full variable domain: NAGVMQNPRHLVRRRGQEARLRCSPMKGHSHVYWYRQLPEEGLKFMVYLQKENIIDESGMPKERFSAEFPKEGPSILRIQQVVRGDSAAYFCASSPDRPVSPLHFGNGTRLTVT.

Turning to this clone: Sequencing ends 3 residues short of the CDR3 end; the germline J gene provides the rest. J is TRBJ2-7 and V is TRBV18, with D maybe TRBD1 (5 bases). Germline V lookup: CDR1 KGHSH, CDR2 LQKENI. Deletions cut 1 base from V and 5 bases from J, with 9 bases between. The CDR3 is 13 amino acids. The sequenced CDR3 bases are TGTGCCAGCTCACCACGACAAGGGGACGAG. This translates into CASSPRQGDE. The whole CDR3 reads CASSPRQGDEQYF. The full variable domain, rest sourced from reference TRBV18 and TRBJ2-7, is NAGVMQNPRHLVRRRGQEARLRCSPMKGHSHVYWYRQLPEEGLKFMVYLQKENIIDESGMPKERFSAEFPKEGPSILRIQQVVRGDSAAYFCASSPRQGDEQYFGPGTRLTVT.